These 7 T cell receptor beta chains share one sample of origin, sequenced in a study of blood T cell repertoires in COVID-19. Data came from immunoSEQ multiplex PCR; TCRdb stores just in-frame clones and leaves some out. The sample holds roughly 170,000 clones, more than 70% seen once. The material sequenced was PBMCs or T cells enriched from blood (not recorded which). These receptors all stem from a woman aged 45 to 65 in a cohort exposed to, infected with or recovered from COVID-19 (not recorded which).

This chain joins TRBV4-2 and TRBJ1-1; no reliable D call. V lost 3 bases to trimming and J lost 5 bases, with 16 bases between them. Germline-derived CDR1 and CDR2 are LGHNA and YNFKEQ. The CDR3 covers 15 residues. The CDR3 is CASSHPNSGSTEAFF. The CDR3 DNA sequence: TGTGCCAGCAGCCACCCAAACTCAGGAAGTACTGAAGCTTTCTTT.

The chain joins TRBV28 to TRBJ1-2; 7 bases map to TRBD1. Germline CDR1 reads MDHEN; CDR2 reads SYDVKM. The CDR3 is 14 residues long. The V gene end was trimmed by 2 bases and the J gene end by 9 bases; junction bases not matched to a gene: 9. The CDR3, as DNA: TGTGCCAGCAGTTTAGAGGGGGCGCCTAGGAGCTACACCTTC. Translated: CASSLEGAPRSYTF.

This chain joins TRBV3-1 (or the pseudogene TRBV3-2) and TRBJ2-6; D is ambiguous. V shed 4 bases and J shed 3 bases, with 10 bases lying between them. CDR3 length: 15 residues. CDR1 is LGHDT and CDR2 is YNNKEL in the germline V gene (reference sequence). The CDR3 is CASSPRALGANVLTF. Written as DNA, the CDR3 is TGTGCCAGCAGCCCCCGCGCTCTTGGGGCCAACGTCCTGACTTTC.

This chain uses TRBV5-4 with TRBJ2-3, with D unclear. V was cut by 4 bases and J by 0 bases, with 3 bases left in between. CDR1 SGHNT and CDR2 YYREEE come from the germline V gene (reference sequence). CDR3 length: 12 amino acids. CDR3 amino acids: CASSRSTDTQYF. The CDR3 DNA is TGTGCCAGCAGCCGGAGCACAGATACGCAGTATTTT. The whole variable domain, filled in from reference TRBV5-4 and TRBJ2-3, reads ETGVTQSPTHLIKTRGQQVTLRCSSQSGHNTVSWYQQALGQGPQFIFQYYREEENGRGNFPPRFSGLQFPNYSSELNVNALELDDSALYLCASSRSTDTQYFGPGTRLTVL.

The chain is built from TRBV2 and TRBJ2-2, with a tentative D call TRBD2 (5 bases). There are 14 residues in the CDR3. Germline V gives CDR1 SNHLY, CDR2 FYNNEI. Between the trimmed V and J ends, which lost 4 bases and 2 bases, there was a span of 8 bases. The CDR3 loop reads CASSGLFNTGELFF. CDR3 coding DNA: TGTGCCAGCAGTGGACTATTTAACACCGGGGAGCTGTTTTTT.

As regards this clone: Different DNA sequences within this sample yield the same CDR3. The chain employs TRBV18 and TRBJ1-1; no definite D call. The germline gives CDR1 KGHSH, CDR2 LQKENI. The CDR3 has 14 residues. Between the trimmed V and J ends, which lost 3 bases and 2 bases, there was a span of 10 bases. The CDR3 sequence: CASSPEQSNTEAFF. CDR3 bases: TGTGCCAGCTCACCCGAACAGTCTAACACTGAAGCTTTCTTT. Looking up the rest from reference TRBV18 and TRBJ1-1 gives the full variable domain: NAGVMQNPRHLVRRRGQEARLRCSPMKGHSHVYWYRQLPEEGLKFMVYLQKENIIDESGMPKERFSAEFPKEGPSILRIQQVVRGDSAAYFCASSPEQSNTEAFFGQGTRLTVV.

This clone appeared a single time. The rearrangement joins TRBV2 to TRBJ2-5; D may be TRBD2 (6 bases). Germline assignment: CDR1 SNHLY and CDR2 FYNNEI. The V gene lost 7 bases and the J gene lost 2 bases, with 11 bases spanning the gap. This CDR3 has 13 amino acids. This chain's CDR3 is CASMKGLQETQYF. DNA for the CDR3: TGTGCCAGCATGAAAGGACTACAAGAGACCCAGTACTTC.